Given below is one TCR beta chain in context. Its antigen is unidentified. The PCR made use of 60 Vbeta and 13 Jbeta primers. Clones were read by immunoSEQ multiplex PCR, and TCRdb kept only the in-frame ones, dropping some. Of some 87,000 clones in the sample, 79% were seen once. Looked up from germline, CDR1 is SGHTA and CDR2 is FQGTGA. This CDR3 contains 14 residues. J lost 7 bases, V lost 4 bases, and 6 bases had no gene match. The entry originates in a study of cytomegalovirus exposure and HLA in healthy donors. Study results and limitations: In the analysis, some V segments, TRBV6-2 and TRBV6-3 included, were excluded as indistinguishable.

Each donor was nominally healthy when sampled (though unrecorded immune exposures were likely). Material for sequencing was PBMCs. The TCR comes from a woman between 35 and 50 years old in good health and CMV-seropositive. This sequence joins TRBV7-3 and TRBJ1-2; 10 bases align to TRBD1. The CDR3 loop reads CASSSTGTGAGYTF. DNA for the CDR3: TGTGCCAGCAGCTCAACCGGGACAGGGGCTGGCTACACCTTC.